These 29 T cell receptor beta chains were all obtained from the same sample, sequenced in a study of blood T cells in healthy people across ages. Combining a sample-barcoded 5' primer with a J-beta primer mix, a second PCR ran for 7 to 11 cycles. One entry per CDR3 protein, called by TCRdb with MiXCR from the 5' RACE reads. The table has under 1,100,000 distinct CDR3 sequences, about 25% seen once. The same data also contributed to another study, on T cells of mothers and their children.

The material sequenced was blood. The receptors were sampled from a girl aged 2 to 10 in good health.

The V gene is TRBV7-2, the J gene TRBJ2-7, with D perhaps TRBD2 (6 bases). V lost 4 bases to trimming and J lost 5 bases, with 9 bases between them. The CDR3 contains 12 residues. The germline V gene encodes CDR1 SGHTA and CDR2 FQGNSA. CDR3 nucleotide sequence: TGTGCCAGCAGCTGGTCGGGGGACGAGCAGTACTTC. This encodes CASSWSGDEQYF.

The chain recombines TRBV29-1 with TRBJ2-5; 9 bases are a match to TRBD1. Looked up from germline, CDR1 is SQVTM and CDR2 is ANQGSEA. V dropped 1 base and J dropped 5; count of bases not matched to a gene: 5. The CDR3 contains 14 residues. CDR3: CSVEVTGGVETQYF. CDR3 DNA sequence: TGCAGCGTTGAAGTGACAGGGGGTGTGGAGACCCAGTACTTC.

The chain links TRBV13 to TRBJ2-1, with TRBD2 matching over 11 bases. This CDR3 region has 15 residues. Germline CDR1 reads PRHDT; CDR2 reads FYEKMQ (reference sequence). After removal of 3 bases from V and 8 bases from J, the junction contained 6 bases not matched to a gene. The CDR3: CASSFPTSGDYEQFF. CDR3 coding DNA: TGTGCCAGCAGCTTCCCGACTAGCGGGGATTATGAGCAGTTCTTC.

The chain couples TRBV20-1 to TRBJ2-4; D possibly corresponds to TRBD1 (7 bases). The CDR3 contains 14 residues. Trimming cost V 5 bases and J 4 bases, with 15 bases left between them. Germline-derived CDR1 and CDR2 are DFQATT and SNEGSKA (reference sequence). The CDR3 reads CSAVPGGLKNIQYF. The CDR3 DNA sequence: TGCAGTGCTGTACCAGGGGGGTTGAAAAACATTCAGTACTTC.

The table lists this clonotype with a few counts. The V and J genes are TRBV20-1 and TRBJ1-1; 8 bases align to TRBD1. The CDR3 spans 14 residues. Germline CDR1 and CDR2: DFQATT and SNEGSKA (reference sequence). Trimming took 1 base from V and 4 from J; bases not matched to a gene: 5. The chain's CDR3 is CSARGTGKGTEAFF. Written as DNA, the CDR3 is TGCAGTGCTAGAGGGACAGGGAAGGGCACTGAAGCTTTCTTT.

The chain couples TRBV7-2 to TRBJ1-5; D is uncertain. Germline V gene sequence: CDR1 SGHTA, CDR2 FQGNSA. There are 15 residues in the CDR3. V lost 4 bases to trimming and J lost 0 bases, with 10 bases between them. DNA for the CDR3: TGTGCCAGCAGCTATTACGGTAATAGCAATCAGCCCCAGCATTTT. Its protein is CASSYYGNSNQPQHF.

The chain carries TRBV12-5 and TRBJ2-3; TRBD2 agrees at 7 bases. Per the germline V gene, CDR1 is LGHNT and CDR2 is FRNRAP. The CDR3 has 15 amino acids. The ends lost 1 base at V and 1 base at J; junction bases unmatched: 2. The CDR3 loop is CASGLGGGGTDTQYF. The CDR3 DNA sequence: TGTGCTAGTGGTTTGGGCGGGGGAGGCACAGATACGCAGTATTTT. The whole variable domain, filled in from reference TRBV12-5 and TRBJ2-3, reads DARVTQTPRHKVTEMGQEVTMRCQPILGHNTVFWYRQTMMQGLELLAYFRNRAPLDDSGMPKDRFSAEMPDATLATLKIQPSEPRDSAVYFCASGLGGGGTDTQYFGPGTRLTVL.

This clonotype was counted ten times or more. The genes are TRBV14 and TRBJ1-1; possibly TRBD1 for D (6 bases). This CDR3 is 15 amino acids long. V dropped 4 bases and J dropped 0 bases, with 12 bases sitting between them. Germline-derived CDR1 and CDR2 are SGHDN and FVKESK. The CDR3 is CASSLIGDMNTEAFF. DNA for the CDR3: TGTGCCAGCAGCCTAATAGGGGACATGAACACTGAAGCTTTCTTT.

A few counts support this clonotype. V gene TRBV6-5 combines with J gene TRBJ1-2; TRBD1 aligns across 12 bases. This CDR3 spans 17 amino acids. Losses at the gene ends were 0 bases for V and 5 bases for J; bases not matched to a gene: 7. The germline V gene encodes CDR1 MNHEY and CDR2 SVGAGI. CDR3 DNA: TGTGCCAGCAGTTACTCGATTCGGGACAGGGGGCCGTATGGCTACACCTTC. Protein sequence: CASSYSIRDRGPYGYTF.

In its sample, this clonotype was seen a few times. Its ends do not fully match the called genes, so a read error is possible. CDR3 DNA sequence: TGCAGTGTTGTTCTGGCCCGACAGGGTGGTACAGATACGCAGTATTTT. Protein sequence: CSVVLARQGGTDTQYF. The chain is built from TRBV29-1 and TRBJ2-3, with 7 bases lining up with TRBD1. The CDR3 spans 16 residues. CDR1 SQVTM and CDR2 ANQGSEA come from the germline V gene.

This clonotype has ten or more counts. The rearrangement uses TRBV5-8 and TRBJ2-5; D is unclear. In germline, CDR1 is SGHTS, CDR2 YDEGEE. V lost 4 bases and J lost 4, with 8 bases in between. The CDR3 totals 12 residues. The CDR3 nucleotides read TGTGCCAGCAGCCGGTCGACAGAGACCCAGTACTTC. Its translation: CASSRSTETQYF.

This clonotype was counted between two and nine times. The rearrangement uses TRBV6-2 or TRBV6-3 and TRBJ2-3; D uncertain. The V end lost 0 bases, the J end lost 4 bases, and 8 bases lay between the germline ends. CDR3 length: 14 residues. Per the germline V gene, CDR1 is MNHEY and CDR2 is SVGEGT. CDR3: CASSYSSFSDTQYF. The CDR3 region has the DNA TGTGCCAGCAGTTACTCGAGTTTCTCAGATACGCAGTATTTT.

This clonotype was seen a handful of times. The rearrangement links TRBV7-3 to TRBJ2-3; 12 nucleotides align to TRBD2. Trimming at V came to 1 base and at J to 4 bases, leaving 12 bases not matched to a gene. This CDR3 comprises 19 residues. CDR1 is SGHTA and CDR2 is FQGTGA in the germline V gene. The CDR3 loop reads CASSLIPSGGADPADTQYF. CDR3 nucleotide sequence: TGTGCCAGCAGCTTAATTCCTAGCGGGGGGGCCGATCCCGCAGATACGCAGTATTTT.

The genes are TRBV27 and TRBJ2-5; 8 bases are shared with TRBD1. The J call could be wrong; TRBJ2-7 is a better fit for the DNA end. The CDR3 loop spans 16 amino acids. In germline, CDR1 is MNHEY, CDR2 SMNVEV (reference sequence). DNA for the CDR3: TGTGCCAGCAGTTTAGAGGGTGGACAGGGTTACTCCGAGCAGTACTTC. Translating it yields CASSLEGGQGYSEQYF.

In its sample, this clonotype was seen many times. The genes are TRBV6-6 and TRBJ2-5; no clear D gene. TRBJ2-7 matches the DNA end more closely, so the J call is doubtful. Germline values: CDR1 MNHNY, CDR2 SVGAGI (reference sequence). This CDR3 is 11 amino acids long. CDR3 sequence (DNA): TGTGCCAGCAGTTACCACTACGAGCAGTACTTC. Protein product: CASSYHYEQYF.

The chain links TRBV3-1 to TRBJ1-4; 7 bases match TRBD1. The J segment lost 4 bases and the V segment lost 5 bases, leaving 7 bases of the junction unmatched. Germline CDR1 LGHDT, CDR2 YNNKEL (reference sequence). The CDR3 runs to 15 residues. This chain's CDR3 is CASSYRDSYNEKLFF. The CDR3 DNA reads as TGTGCCAGCAGCTACCGGGACAGCTATAATGAAAAACTGTTTTTT.

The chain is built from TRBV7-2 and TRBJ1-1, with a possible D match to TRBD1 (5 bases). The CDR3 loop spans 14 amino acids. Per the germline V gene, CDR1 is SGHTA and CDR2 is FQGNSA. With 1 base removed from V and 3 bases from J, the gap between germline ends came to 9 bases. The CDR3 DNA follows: TGTGCCAGCAGCTTAGGGACACGGTACACTGAAGCTTTCTTT. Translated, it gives CASSLGTRYTEAFF.

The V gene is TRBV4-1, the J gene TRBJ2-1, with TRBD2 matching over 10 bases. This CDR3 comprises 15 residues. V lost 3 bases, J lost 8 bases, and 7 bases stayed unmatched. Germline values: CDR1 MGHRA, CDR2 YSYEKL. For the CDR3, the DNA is TGCGCCAGCAGCCAGGGCCAGCGGGGGGGATATGAGCAGTTCTTC. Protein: CASSQGQRGGYEQFF.

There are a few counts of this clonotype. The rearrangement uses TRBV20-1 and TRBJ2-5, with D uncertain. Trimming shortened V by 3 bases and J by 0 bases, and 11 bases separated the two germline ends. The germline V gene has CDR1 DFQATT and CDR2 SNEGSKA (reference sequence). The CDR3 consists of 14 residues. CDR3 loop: CSASWSQNQETQYF. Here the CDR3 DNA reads TGCAGTGCTAGTTGGAGCCAGAACCAAGAGACCCAGTACTTC.

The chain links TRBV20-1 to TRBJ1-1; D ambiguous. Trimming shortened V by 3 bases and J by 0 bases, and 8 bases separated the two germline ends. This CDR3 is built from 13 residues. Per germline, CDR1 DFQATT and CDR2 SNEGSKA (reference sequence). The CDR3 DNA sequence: TGCAGTGCTAGTTTAAGCATGAACACTGAAGCTTTCTTT. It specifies CSASLSMNTEAFF.

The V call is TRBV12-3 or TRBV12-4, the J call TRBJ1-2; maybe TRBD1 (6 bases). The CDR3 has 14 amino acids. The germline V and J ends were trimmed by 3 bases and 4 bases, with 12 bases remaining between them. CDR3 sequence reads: CASSFQQGFYGYTF. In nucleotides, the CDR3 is TGTGCCAGCAGTTTCCAACAGGGTTTCTATGGCTACACCTTC.

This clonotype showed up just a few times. The CDR3 nucleotides read TGCAGCGTTACCACTCCGGGGGGGATAGAAGCTTTCTTT. Its protein product is CSVTTPGGIEAFF. The chain has TRBV29-1 and TRBJ1-1; possible D gene TRBD1, 5 bases. The V and J ends lost 5 bases and 8 bases respectively, with 18 bases between them. Germline assignment: CDR1 SQVTM and CDR2 ANQGSEA. CDR3 size: 13 residues.

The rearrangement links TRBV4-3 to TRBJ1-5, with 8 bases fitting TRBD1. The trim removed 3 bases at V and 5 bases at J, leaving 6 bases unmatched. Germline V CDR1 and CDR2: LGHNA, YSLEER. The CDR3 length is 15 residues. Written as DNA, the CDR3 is TGCGCCAGCAGCCAGCAGACAGGGGCCGATCAGCCCCAGCATTTT. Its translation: CASSQQTGADQPQHF.

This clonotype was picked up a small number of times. Here the CDR3 DNA reads TGTGCCAGCAGCTTAAACGCCGGAGATTCACCCCTCCACTTT. Encoded protein: CASSLNAGDSPLHF. The rearrangement uses TRBV7-3 and TRBJ1-6; D is uncertain. Germline V lookup: CDR1 SGHTA, CDR2 FQGTGA. The CDR3 length is 14 residues. V was trimmed by 1 base and J by 8 bases, leaving 9 bases between them.

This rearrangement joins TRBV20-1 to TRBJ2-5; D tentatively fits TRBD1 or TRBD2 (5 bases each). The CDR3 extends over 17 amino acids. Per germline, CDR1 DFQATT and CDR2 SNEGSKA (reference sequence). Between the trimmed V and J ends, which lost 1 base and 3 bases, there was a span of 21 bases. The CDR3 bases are TGCAGTGCTAGAGTACTTGGGGGAGCGCCGACCGAAGAGACCCAGTACTTC. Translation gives CSARVLGGAPTEETQYF.

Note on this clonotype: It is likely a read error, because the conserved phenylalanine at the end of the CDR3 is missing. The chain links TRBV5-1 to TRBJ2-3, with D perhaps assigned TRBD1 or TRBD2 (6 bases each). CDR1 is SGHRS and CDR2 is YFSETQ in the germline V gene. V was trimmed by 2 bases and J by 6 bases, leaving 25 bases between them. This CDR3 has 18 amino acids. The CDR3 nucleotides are TGCGCCAGCAGCTTTCGGGGGCGGGATAAACTCGATGTTGATACGCAGTATTCT. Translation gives CASSFRGRDKLDVDTQYS.

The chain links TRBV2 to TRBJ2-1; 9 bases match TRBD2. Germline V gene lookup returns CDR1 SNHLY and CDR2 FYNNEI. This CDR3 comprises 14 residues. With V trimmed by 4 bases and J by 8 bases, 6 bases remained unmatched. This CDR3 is CASSVGLAYHEQFF. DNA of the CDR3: TGTGCCAGCAGTGTCGGACTAGCGTACCATGAGCAGTTCTTC.

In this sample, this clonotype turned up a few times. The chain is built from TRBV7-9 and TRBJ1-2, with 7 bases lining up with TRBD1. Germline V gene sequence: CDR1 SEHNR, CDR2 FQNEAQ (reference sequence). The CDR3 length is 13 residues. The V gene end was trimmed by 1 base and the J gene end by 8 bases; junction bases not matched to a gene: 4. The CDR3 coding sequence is TGTGCCAGCAGCTTAGAGAGGGACAGCGGCTACACCTTC. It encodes CASSLERDSGYTF.

The CDR3 spells CSVVRKVNTEAFF. The CDR3 DNA sequence: TGCAGCGTTGTGAGGAAGGTGAACACTGAAGCTTTCTTT. This chain joins TRBV29-1 and TRBJ1-1; D not certain. Germline V gene data show CDR1 as SQVTM and CDR2 as ANQGSEA. This CDR3 contains 13 residues. V was trimmed by 4 bases and J by 0 bases, leaving 9 bases between them.